This entry lists 29 T cell receptor beta chains sequenced from one sample in a study of blood T cell repertoires in COVID-19. Profiling relied on immunoSEQ multiplex PCR, and the TCRdb table lists in-frame clones only, not all of them. The table shows 250,000 to 350,000 clones, with approximately 90% occurring only once. The sequenced sample was peripheral blood. These receptor sequences come from a woman in her 50s with COVID-19, enrolled during active disease.

The rearrangement joins TRBV5-1 to TRBJ1-4; possible D gene TRBD1, 6 bases. The CDR3 consists of 15 residues. Germline V gives CDR1 SGHRS, CDR2 YFSETQ. Deletions cut 4 bases from V and 5 bases from J, with 15 bases between. This CDR3 is CASSPGGQTNEKLFF. The CDR3 region has the DNA TGCGCCAGCAGCCCCGGGGGGCAGACAAATGAAAAACTGTTTTTT. The full variable domain, rest sourced from reference TRBV5-1 and TRBJ1-4, is KAGVTQTPRYLIKTRGQQVTLSCSPISGHRSVSWYQQTPGQGLQFLFEYFSETQRNKGNFPGRFSGRQFSNSRSEMNVSTLELGDSALYLCASSPGGQTNEKLFFGSGTQLSVL.

Only one count was recorded for this clone. J is TRBJ1-1 and V is TRBV27; D ambiguous. V lost 1 base to trimming and J lost 0 bases, with 3 bases between them. The CDR3 contains 13 residues. Germline lookup yields CDR1 MNHEY and CDR2 SMNVEV (reference sequence). For the CDR3, the DNA is TGTGCCAGCAGTTTATTCGTGAACACTGAAGCTTTCTTT. This gives the protein CASSLFVNTEAFF.

The genes are TRBV24-1 and TRBJ1-2; 7 nucleotides line up with TRBD1. This CDR3 has 16 amino acids. The V and J ends lost 3 bases and 0 bases, in that order; junction bases with no gene match: 6. Germline assignment: CDR1 KGHDR and CDR2 SFDVKD. The CDR3 is CATSDRTGEANYGYTF. In DNA form, the CDR3 reads TGTGCCACCAGTGATAGAACAGGGGAAGCTAACTATGGCTACACCTTC.

J is TRBJ2-7 and V is TRBV18; D unclear. CDR1 is KGHSH, CDR2 LQKENI, per germline. V was shortened by 0 bases and J by 0 bases, with 9 bases between the two germline ends. The CDR3 consists of 15 residues. CDR3 nucleotides: TGTGCCAGCTCACCACCGACTGTCAGCTCCTACGAGCAGTACTTC. Its translation: CASSPPTVSSYEQYF.

The chain has TRBV4-1 and TRBJ2-1, with 8 bases fitting TRBD2. Germline loops: CDR1 MGHRA, CDR2 YSYEKL. This CDR3 region has 20 residues. J was trimmed by 9 bases and V by 1 base; bases with no gene match: 23. CDR3 sequence: CASSQVGGTSKGLLLTEQFF. CDR3 DNA: TGCGCCAGCAGCCAAGTAGGAGGGACTAGTAAGGGGCTATTACTTACTGAGCAGTTCTTC.

The chain recombines TRBV11-2 with TRBJ2-1, with D hard to call. Trimming stripped 0 bases from V and 6 bases from J, with 6 bases between. CDR1 is SGHAT, CDR2 FQNNGV, per germline. The CDR3 runs 13 residues. CDR3: CASSLEQSNEQFF. DNA of the CDR3: TGTGCCAGCAGCTTAGAACAGAGCAATGAGCAGTTCTTC.

This rearrangement joins TRBV6-2 or TRBV6-3 to TRBJ1-2; D ambiguous. The V gene lost 1 base and the J gene lost 2 bases, with 8 bases spanning the gap. The CDR3 is 14 amino acids. The germline V gene has CDR1 MNHEY and CDR2 SVGEGT. CDR3 region: CASSYYRGNYGYTF. CDR3 sequence (DNA): TGTGCCAGCAGTTACTACCGGGGAAACTATGGCTACACCTTC.

V is TRBV7-2 and J is TRBJ1-3; D is unresolved. CDR1 and CDR2 (germline): SGHTA, FQGNSA. The V end lost 5 bases, the J end lost 3 bases, and 5 bases lay between the germline ends. The CDR3 loop spans 12 amino acids. The chain's CDR3 is CASSPNGNTIYF. The CDR3 DNA reads TGTGCCAGCAGCCCAAATGGAAACACCATATATTTT.

This chain joins TRBV30 and TRBJ2-1; D is unclear. The CDR3 consists of 11 residues. Germline assignment: CDR1 GTSNPN and CDR2 SVGIG (reference sequence). The ends were cut back, 0 bases at V and 9 bases at J, with 6 bases in the middle. The CDR3 DNA follows: TGTGCCTGGAGTGTACGGGTTGAGCAGTTCTTC. Amino acid sequence: CAWSVRVEQFF.

This clone has more than one count but fewer than ten. The chain is built from TRBV7-8 and TRBJ2-7, with 10 nucleotides matching TRBD1. The CDR3 is 22 amino acids. Germline CDR1 is SGHVS and CDR2 is FQNEAQ. Unmatched junction bases numbered 27, after V lost 5 bases and J lost 2 bases. The CDR3 region has the DNA TGTGCCAGCAGCGGGGCCTCCGGGACAGGGGTTTCAGCGGGACGGAGCCCCTACGAGCAGTACTTC. It translates to CASSGASGTGVSAGRSPYEQYF.

This chain joins TRBV6-2 or TRBV6-3 and TRBJ2-7, with D unclear. Between the trimmed V and J ends, which lost 1 base and 7 bases, there was a span of 11 bases. The V gene's germline CDR1 is MNHEY and CDR2 SVGEGT. The CDR3 has 13 residues. Here the CDR3 reads CASSYWYPGEQYF. CDR3 nucleotide sequence: TGTGCCAGCAGTTACTGGTACCCCGGGGAGCAGTACTTC.

The chain employs TRBV13 and TRBJ2-6; D might be TRBD1 (6 bases). There are 17 residues in the CDR3. Germline-derived CDR1 and CDR2 are PRHDT and FYEKMQ (reference sequence). Trimming removed 3 bases at V and 0 bases at J, with 12 bases between. This CDR3 is CASSLARTVSGANVLTF. The DNA for the CDR3 is TGTGCCAGCAGCTTGGCCAGGACAGTCTCTGGGGCCAACGTCCTGACTTTC.

V gene TRBV30 combines with J gene TRBJ1-6; TRBD1 matches 10 bases. Trimming removed 1 base from V and 6 bases from J; junction bases left unmatched: 6. The CDR3 is made up of 16 amino acids. The V gene's germline CDR1 is GTSNPN and CDR2 SVGIG (reference sequence). CDR3 bases: TGTGCCTGGAGTGGGGACAGGGGCACTACTAATTCACCCCTCCACTTT. Amino acid sequence: CAWSGDRGTTNSPLHF.

This chain connects TRBV7-2 to TRBJ2-1; a weak D match, TRBD2 (6 bases). The CDR3 loop spans 15 amino acids. The V and J ends lost 5 bases and 6 bases respectively, with 17 bases between them. Per the germline V gene, CDR1 is SGHTA and CDR2 is FQGNSA. The CDR3 DNA is TGTGCCAGCAGCCCCAGGCGGGGTGGGGGCAATGAGCAGTTCTTC. Translated: CASSPRRGGGNEQFF.

The rearrangement links TRBV4-1 to TRBJ2-2, with a possible D match to TRBD2 (6 bases). V was shortened by 7 bases and J by 0 bases, with 12 bases between the two germline ends. The CDR3 has 15 amino acids. From germline, CDR1 is MGHRA and CDR2 YSYEKL. The CDR3, as DNA: TGCGCCAGCACGTGGGGGGAACCGAACACCGGGGAGCTGTTTTTT. This sequence encodes CASTWGEPNTGELFF.

V is TRBV29-1 and J is TRBJ2-3, with 7 bases fitting TRBD2. The J segment lost 5 bases and the V segment lost 3 bases, leaving 11 bases of the junction unmatched. Germline values: CDR1 SQVTM, CDR2 ANQGSEA. The CDR3 sequence is 15 residues long. The CDR3 is CSVEMWEGRIDTQYF. For the CDR3, the DNA is TGCAGCGTTGAGATGTGGGAGGGCCGAATAGATACGCAGTATTTT.

The V call is TRBV7-2, the J call TRBJ1-1; a possible D gene is TRBD1 (6 bases). This CDR3 has 14 amino acids. Germline lookup yields CDR1 SGHTA and CDR2 FQGNSA. V lost 6 bases and J lost 6, with 17 bases in between. The CDR3: CASSKTTGMAEAFF. The CDR3 coding sequence is TGTGCCAGCAGTAAGACTACAGGGATGGCTGAAGCTTTCTTT.

V and J are TRBV14 and TRBJ2-3; TRBD2 aligns across 14 bases. The germline V gene encodes CDR1 SGHDN and CDR2 FVKESK. Trimming at V came to 1 base and at J to 5 bases, leaving 14 bases not matched to a gene. The CDR3 sequence is 20 residues long. The CDR3 loop is CASSQVKSRLAGGPGDTQYF. DNA of the CDR3: TGTGCCAGCAGCCAAGTCAAGTCCCGACTAGCGGGAGGGCCGGGAGATACGCAGTATTTT.

The chain links TRBV27 to TRBJ2-4; weak D call: TRBD2 (6 bases). The V gene lost 0 bases and the J gene lost 9 bases, with 18 bases spanning the gap. CDR3 size: 16 residues. Per the germline V gene, CDR1 is MNHEY and CDR2 is SMNVEV (reference sequence). The CDR3 loop is CASSLSGGTALGIQYF. The CDR3 nucleotides read TGTGCCAGCAGTTTATCGGGCGGGACGGCACTTGGCATTCAGTACTTC.

The chain has TRBV29-1 and TRBJ1-5, with unresolved D. Germline loops: CDR1 SQVTM, CDR2 ANQGSEA. Trimming pared 4 bases from V and 9 bases from J, leaving 13 bases between. This CDR3 is 12 amino acids long. As DNA, the CDR3 is TGCAGCGTTGCTCTAAGTGGTGGGCCCCAGCATTTT. Its translation is CSVALSGGPQHF.

The CDR3 loop reads CASSDPQGYNEQFF. The CDR3, as DNA: TGTGCCAGCAGTGACCCGCAGGGCTACAATGAGCAGTTCTTC. This sequence joins TRBV6-4 and TRBJ2-1; D is possibly TRBD1 (5 bases). The V end lost 2 bases, the J end lost 3 bases, and 8 bases lay between the germline ends. The germline gives CDR1 MRHNA, CDR2 SNTAGT. The CDR3 is made up of 14 amino acids.

The chain carries TRBV6-4 and TRBJ1-4; D is perhaps TRBD1 (5 bases). Germline V gene sequence: CDR1 MRHNA, CDR2 SNTAGT. The V end was cut by 6 bases, the J end by 10 bases, with 18 bases between. The length of the CDR3 is 14 residues. This chain's CDR3 is CASSPGGLGGKLFF. The DNA for the CDR3 is TGTGCCAGCAGCCCAGGAGGATTGGGGGGAAAACTGTTTTTT.

The chain uses TRBV11-2 and TRBJ2-5; TRBD1 aligns across 8 bases. CDR3 length: 15 amino acids. V gave up 4 bases and J gave up 3 bases; unmatched junction bases: 7. The V gene's germline CDR1 is SGHAT and CDR2 FQNNGV. This CDR3 is CASSSGVGQEETQYF. The DNA of the CDR3 is TGTGCCAGCAGCTCTGGTGTGGGACAGGAAGAGACCCAGTACTTC.

The V gene is TRBV30, the J gene TRBJ1-6; TRBD1 agrees at 10 bases. Germline V gene sequence: CDR1 GTSNPN, CDR2 SVGIG (reference sequence). The trim removed 5 bases at V and 7 bases at J, leaving 8 bases unmatched. The CDR3 is 15 amino acids. The CDR3 DNA reads as TGTGCCTGGGGCCATCCGGACAGGGGGAATTCACCCCTCCACTTT. Translated, it gives CAWGHPDRGNSPLHF.

This clone occurred once. The chain couples TRBV6-5 to TRBJ1-1; TRBD1 matches 9 bases. Germline CDR1 and CDR2: MNHEY and SVGAGI. Trimming cost V 7 bases and J 5 bases; bases outside gene matches: 5. The CDR3 runs 13 residues. CDR3 nucleotides: TGTGCCAGCACCACAGGGGGCGGGACTGAAGCTTTCTTT. Translation gives CASTTGGGTEAFF.

The V call is TRBV2, the J call TRBJ2-7; unclear D gene. Trimming removed 9 bases from V and 7 bases from J, with 19 bases in between. The V gene's germline CDR1 is SNHLY and CDR2 FYNNEI. The CDR3 is 13 residues long. CDR3 region: CASVTSASGEQYF. CDR3 DNA: TGTGCCAGTGTGACGAGCGCGAGTGGTGAGCAGTACTTC. Combining the CDR3 with reference TRBV2 and TRBJ2-7 gives the whole variable domain EPEVTQTPSHQVTQMGQEVILRCVPISNHLYFYWYRQILGQKVEFLVSFYNNEISEKSEIFDDQFSVERPDGSNFTLKIRSTKLEDSAMYFCASVTSASGEQYFGPGTRLTVT.

The chain carries TRBV6-5 and TRBJ1-1; the match to TRBD1 covers 8 bases. This CDR3 is 14 amino acids long. Germline V gene data show CDR1 as MNHEY and CDR2 as SVGAGI. V lost 5 bases to trimming and J lost 5 bases; unmatched junction nucleotides: 7. CDR3 residues: CASSTRQGYTEAFF. In DNA, the CDR3 is TGTGCCAGCAGTACAAGACAGGGGTATACTGAAGCTTTCTTT.

The chain links TRBV6-2 or TRBV6-3 to TRBJ2-3, with D maybe TRBD2 (5 bases). V dropped 3 bases and J dropped 6 bases, with 7 bases sitting between them. The CDR3 loop spans 12 amino acids. The V gene's germline CDR1 is MNHEY and CDR2 SVGEGT. The CDR3 DNA sequence: TGTGCCAGCAGTTATAGCGTGGATACGCAGTATTTT. Residues: CASSYSVDTQYF.

The chain is built from TRBV11-2 and TRBJ2-2; 14 nucleotides align to TRBD2. V trimming: 5 bases; J trimming: 4 bases; junction bases outside the gene matches: 12. The V gene's germline CDR1 is SGHAT and CDR2 FQNNGV. The CDR3 sequence is 19 residues long. Written as DNA, the CDR3 is TGTGCCAGCAGCAAGCGGGGACTAGCGGGAGTCGTTATCACCGGGGAGCTGTTTTTT. Translating gives CASSKRGLAGVVITGELFF.